The 24 T cell receptor beta chains listed next were all sequenced from one sample in a study of blood T cell repertoires in COVID-19. The repertoire was sequenced with immunoSEQ multiplex PCR; TCRdb's copy has only in-frame clones and lacks some. The data contain about 53,000 clones, approximately 90% of them singletons. The sequenced material came from peripheral blood. The receptors stem from a middle-aged man with acute or convalescent COVID-19.

This chain joins TRBV18 and TRBJ2-3; 12 nucleotides match TRBD1. The V gene end was trimmed by 2 bases and the J gene end by 4 bases; junction bases not matched to a gene: 7. The germline V gene has CDR1 KGHSH and CDR2 LQKENI. The CDR3 contains 17 residues. CDR3 nucleotides: TGTGCCAGCTCACCAAGGCCTGGGACAGGGGGCTCAGATACGCAGTATTTT. Translated, it gives CASSPRPGTGGSDTQYF.

The genes are TRBV4-2 and TRBJ2-1, with TRBD2 matching 7 bases. CDR3 size: 14 residues. The V and J ends lost 2 bases and 5 bases, in that order; junction bases with no gene match: 3. In germline, CDR1 is LGHNA, CDR2 YNFKEQ. CDR3 sequence reads: CASSQRSGNNEQFF. CDR3 nucleotide sequence: TGTGCCAGCAGCCAACGAAGCGGGAACAATGAGCAGTTCTTC.

This clone was detected only once. This rearrangement joins TRBV5-1 to TRBJ1-6, with 9 positions matching TRBD1. This CDR3 spans 21 amino acids. V lost 0 bases, J lost 6 bases, and 19 bases stayed unmatched. Germline CDR1 and CDR2: SGHRS and YFSETQ. The CDR3 protein is CASSLDPPGQGILKANSPLHF. The CDR3 nucleotides are TGCGCCAGCAGCTTGGACCCACCGGGACAGGGCATTTTAAAGGCTAATTCACCCCTCCACTTT.

V usage is TRBV28 and J usage is TRBJ1-1; D is perhaps TRBD1 (6 bases). Germline V gives CDR1 MDHEN, CDR2 SYDVKM. Trimming took 6 bases from V and 3 from J, leaving 11 bases between them. This CDR3 comprises 13 residues. DNA for the CDR3: TGTGCCAGCAGACAATACAGGGACACTGAAGCTTTCTTT. Its protein is CASRQYRDTEAFF.

This chain connects TRBV10-3 to TRBJ2-5; D possibly corresponds to TRBD2 (6 bases). This CDR3 has 11 amino acids. CDR1 and CDR2 (germline): ENHRY, SYGVKD. V shed 10 bases and J shed 9 bases, with 15 bases lying between them. Here the CDR3 DNA reads TGTGCCACAACCGATGTAGCGGCCCAGTACTTC. This codes for CATTDVAAQYF.

This chain's CDR3 is CASSSRASGSDEQYF. The CDR3 coding sequence is TGTGCCAGCAGCTCCAGAGCTAGCGGGAGTGACGAGCAGTACTTC. The chain has TRBV5-4 and TRBJ2-7; TRBD2 agrees at 10 bases. Germline CDR1 SGHNT, CDR2 YYREEE (reference sequence). CDR3 length: 15 amino acids. V lost 3 bases and J lost 5; bases outside the gene matches: 8. The full variable domain, completed using reference TRBV5-4 and TRBJ2-7, is ETGVTQSPTHLIKTRGQQVTLRCSSQSGHNTVSWYQQALGQGPQFIFQYYREEENGRGNFPPRFSGLQFPNYSSELNVNALELDDSALYLCASSSRASGSDEQYFGPGTRLTVT.

The table lists this clone with a count of one. The chain carries TRBV6-6 and TRBJ2-5; weak D call: TRBD2 (7 bases). Germline CDR1 MNHNY, CDR2 SVGAGI (reference sequence). The CDR3 contains 16 residues. The germline V and J ends were trimmed by 6 bases and 5 bases, with 22 bases remaining between them. The DNA of the CDR3 is TGTGCCAGCAGCCAATCTAGTCGGGGGGCGTGGGAGACCCAGTACTTC. Translation: CASSQSSRGAWETQYF.

The rearrangement joins TRBV19 to TRBJ1-1; D is perhaps TRBD1 (5 bases). Germline CDR1 and CDR2: LNHDA and SQIVND (reference sequence). This CDR3 is 13 amino acids long. Trimming removed 3 bases at V and 3 bases at J, with 8 bases between. The CDR3: CASSMGLYTEAFF. CDR3 bases: TGTGCCAGTAGTATGGGGCTGTACACTGAAGCTTTCTTT.

The sample holds one count of this clone. The chain uses TRBV3-1 (or the pseudogene TRBV3-2) and TRBJ2-1; D is ambiguous. Trimming cost V 2 bases and J 2 bases, with 13 bases left between them. CDR3 size: 16 residues. Germline V CDR1 and CDR2: LGHDT, YNNKEL (reference sequence). CDR3 sequence (DNA): TGTGCCAGCAGCCAACAGGAACAGCACACCTACAATGAGCAGTTCTTC. It specifies CASSQQEQHTYNEQFF.

The V call is TRBV6-4, the J call TRBJ2-1; 7 positions agree with TRBD2. The germline gives CDR1 MRHNA, CDR2 SNTAGT. With V trimmed by 0 bases and J by 8 bases, 7 bases remained unmatched. The CDR3 loop spans 15 amino acids. The CDR3 region has the DNA TGTGCCAGCAGTGACTCGGCGACTAGCTCGGATGAGCAGTTCTTC. Translated: CASSDSATSSDEQFF.

This chain uses TRBV7-8 with TRBJ2-1, with D possibly TRBD1 on 5 matching bases. The CDR3 sequence is 15 residues long. V lost 5 bases and J lost 0, with 11 bases in between. Germline values: CDR1 SGHVS, CDR2 FQNEAQ. Here the CDR3 reads CASSPRGSSYNEQFF. CDR3 nucleotide sequence: TGTGCCAGCAGCCCTAGGGGAAGCTCCTACAATGAGCAGTTCTTC.

This chain joins TRBV14 and TRBJ2-5, with D perhaps matching TRBD2 (5 bases). Germline CDR1 and CDR2: SGHDN and FVKESK. This CDR3 has 12 residues. Between the trimmed V and J ends, which lost 2 bases and 9 bases, there was a span of 10 bases. CDR3 DNA sequence: TGTGCCAGCAGCCAATCATCTAGCTCCCAGTACTTC. The encoded protein is CASSQSSSSQYF.

The CDR3 spells CASNLAGGTYEQYF. CDR3 DNA sequence: TGTGCCAGCAACCTAGCGGGAGGAACCTACGAGCAGTACTTC. V and J are TRBV28 and TRBJ2-7; 11 bases are a match to TRBD2. Germline loops: CDR1 MDHEN, CDR2 SYDVKM. The CDR3 sequence is 14 residues long. The V gene end was trimmed by 7 bases and the J gene end by 2 bases; junction bases not matched to a gene: 4. Filled out from reference TRBV28 and TRBJ2-7, the complete variable domain reads DVKVTQSSRYLVKRTGEKVFLECVQDMDHENMFWYRQDPGLGLRLIYFSYDVKMKEKGDIPEGYSVSREKKERFSLILESASTNQTSMYLCASNLAGGTYEQYFGPGTRLTVT.

The chain couples TRBV19 to TRBJ1-4, with 7 bases lining up with TRBD1. The V gene end was trimmed by 5 bases and the J gene end by 2 bases; junction bases not matched to a gene: 5. The length of the CDR3 is 15 residues. Germline CDR1 and CDR2: LNHDA and SQIVND (reference sequence). CDR3 sequence: CASSRVQGTNEKLFF. Written as DNA, the CDR3 is TGTGCCAGTAGTCGGGTACAGGGGACTAATGAAAAACTGTTTTTT.

This sequence joins TRBV7-4 and TRBJ1-5; D perhaps matches TRBD1 (5 bases). The V gene lost 7 bases and the J gene lost 2 bases, with 18 bases spanning the gap. CDR1 and CDR2 (germline): SGHVT, SQSDAQ. The CDR3 runs to 16 residues. The CDR3 DNA reads as TGTGCCAGCAACCCCTCTGCAGGGTTAGGCAATCAGCCCCAGCATTTT. This translates into CASNPSAGLGNQPQHF.

The CDR3 region has the DNA TGTGCCAGTAGTATGAAGCGGGAGGGCACAGATACGCAGTATTTT. This codes for CASSMKREGTDTQYF. The rearrangement links TRBV19 to TRBJ2-3; 9 nucleotides line up with TRBD2. There are 15 residues in the CDR3. Germline V lookup: CDR1 LNHDA, CDR2 SQIVND (reference sequence). J gave up 1 base and V 3 bases, and 2 bases lay outside the gene matches.

The chain has TRBV3-1 (or the pseudogene TRBV3-2) and TRBJ2-3; the D gene is possibly TRBD2 (6 bases). V lost 3 bases and J 4 bases, leaving 11 bases between the germline ends. Germline CDR1 and CDR2: LGHDT and YNNKEL (reference sequence). The CDR3 has 14 residues. The CDR3: CASSQGGGADTQYF. The CDR3 region has the DNA TGTGCCAGCAGCCAGGGAGGCGGCGCAGATACGCAGTATTTT.

The chain recombines TRBV9 with TRBJ2-1, with TRBD1 matching over 7 bases. The CDR3 has 13 residues. The J segment lost 12 bases and the V segment lost 0 bases, leaving 6 bases of the junction unmatched. Germline V lookup: CDR1 SGDLS, CDR2 YYNGEE. CDR3 sequence reads: CASSVEQGVVQFF. The CDR3 nucleotides are TGTGCCAGCAGCGTAGAGCAGGGGGTCGTGCAGTTCTTC.

The CDR3 here is CASSSGTGEGGNIQYF. The CDR3 region has the DNA TGTGCCAGTAGTTCCGGGACAGGGGAAGGGGGAAACATTCAGTACTTC. This rearrangement joins TRBV19 to TRBJ2-4, with 10 bases fitting TRBD1. The germline gives CDR1 LNHDA, CDR2 SQIVND (reference sequence). CDR3 length: 16 residues. J gave up 6 bases and V 5 bases, and 10 bases lay outside the gene matches.

This chain joins TRBV6-2 or TRBV6-3 and TRBJ1-1; D may be TRBD1 (6 bases). Trimming took off 6 bases at V and 1 base at J, with 12 bases between the two ends. Germline CDR1 MNHEY, CDR2 SVGEGT. CDR3 size: 14 residues. CDR3 nucleotide sequence: TGTGCCAGCAGCCCGGGACACCGGAACACTGAAGCTTTCTTT. Translating it yields CASSPGHRNTEAFF.

V gene TRBV5-4 combines with J gene TRBJ2-3; 9 bases are shared with TRBD1. The germline gives CDR1 SGHNT, CDR2 YYREEE (reference sequence). The CDR3 covers 15 residues. J gave up 0 bases and V 6 bases, and 5 bases lay outside the gene matches. Here the CDR3 reads CASNSGQGSTDTQYF. The CDR3 DNA reads as TGTGCCAGCAACTCCGGACAGGGGAGCACAGATACGCAGTATTTT.

The chain employs TRBV3-1 (or the pseudogene TRBV3-2) and TRBJ1-4; TRBD1 agrees at 7 bases. Germline V gene lookup returns CDR1 LGHDT and CDR2 YNNKEL (reference sequence). The junction had 3 bases not matched to a gene; V was cut back by 6 bases and J by 8 bases. There are 12 residues in the CDR3. As DNA, the CDR3 is TGTGCCAGCAGGACAGGGCTGGAAAAACTGTTTTTT. As protein: CASRTGLEKLFF.

This chain uses TRBV7-3 with TRBJ2-7, with 9 bases that match TRBD2. The CDR3 length is 14 residues. V shed 2 bases and J 2 bases; nucleotides not matched to a gene: 1. Germline V lookup: CDR1 SGHTA, CDR2 FQGTGA. The CDR3 DNA is TGTGCCAGCAGCTTAGCGGGAGGGCCCTACGAGCAGTACTTC. Translation gives CASSLAGGPYEQYF.

This chain links TRBV2 with TRBJ2-7, with 9 bases matching TRBD1. Trimming at V came to 5 bases and at J to 7 bases, leaving 9 bases not matched to a gene. Germline V CDR1 and CDR2: SNHLY, FYNNEI. The CDR3 has 14 amino acids. CDR3 nucleotides: TGTGCCAGCAGTTACTGGGGACAGGGAAGGGAGCAGTACTTC. The encoded protein is CASSYWGQGREQYF.